The source of this T cell receptor beta chain is a study of cytomegalovirus exposure and HLA in healthy donors. Measured with immunoSEQ multiplex PCR; TCRdb has only the in-frame clones, and not every one. This sample carries about 120,000 clones, approximately 95% of them seen once, and the ten largest clones take 1.7%. In the case of this clone: Its specificity is unknown.

Study observations and caveats: Rare TCR sequences predominated, though certain public TCRs were found in many donors. A few CMV-associated chains were confirmed in vitro to be specific for CMV antigens. Accounts indicate the classifier identified cytomegalovirus status with strong specificity and sensitivity. Cytomegalovirus-associated status was assigned to approximately 160 TCR beta chains.

The specimen sequenced was PBMCs. The sequence was collected from a man aged 18 to 35 in good health and CMV-seronegative.

The CDR3 region is CAIPRGISGANVLTF. Written as DNA, the CDR3 is TGTGCCATCCCCAGAGGGATCTCTGGGGCCAACGTCCTGACTTTC. The chain employs TRBV10-3 and TRBJ2-6; maybe TRBD2 (5 bases). Germline V gene data show CDR1 as ENHRY and CDR2 as SYGVKD. The V end lost 8 bases, the J end lost 0 bases, and 11 bases lay between the germline ends. The CDR3 consists of 15 residues.